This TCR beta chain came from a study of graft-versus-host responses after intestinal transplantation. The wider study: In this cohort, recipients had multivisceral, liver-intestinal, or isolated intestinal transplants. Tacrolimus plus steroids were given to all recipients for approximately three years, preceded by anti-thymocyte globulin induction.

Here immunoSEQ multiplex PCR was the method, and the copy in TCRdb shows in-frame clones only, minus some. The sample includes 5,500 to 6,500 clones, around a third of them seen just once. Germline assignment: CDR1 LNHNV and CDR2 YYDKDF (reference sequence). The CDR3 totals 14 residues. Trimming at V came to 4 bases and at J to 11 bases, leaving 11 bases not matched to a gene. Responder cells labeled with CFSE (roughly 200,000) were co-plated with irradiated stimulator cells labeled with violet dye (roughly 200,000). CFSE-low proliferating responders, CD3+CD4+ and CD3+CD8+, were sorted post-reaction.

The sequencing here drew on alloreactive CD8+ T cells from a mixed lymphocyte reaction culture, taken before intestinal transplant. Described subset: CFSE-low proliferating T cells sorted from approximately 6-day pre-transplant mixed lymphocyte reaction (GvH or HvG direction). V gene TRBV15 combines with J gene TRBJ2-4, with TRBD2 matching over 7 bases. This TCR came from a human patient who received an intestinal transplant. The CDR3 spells CATSKDRDYILQYF. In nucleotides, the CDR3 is TGTGCCACCAGCAAAGACCGGGACTACATCCTTCAGTACTTC.